This TCR beta chain was captured in a study of blood T cell repertoires in COVID-19. Study summary: Samples taken during acute and convalescent COVID-19 were collected in the United States, Italy and Spain.

Germline loops: CDR1 MNHEY, CDR2 SVGEGT. Unmatched junction bases numbered 11, after V lost 4 bases and J lost 2 bases. This CDR3 has 18 residues. In the original workflow: Using reference gene primer amplification, nucleated cell counts were estimated. TCRdb's copy holds only in-frame clones and misses some; the assay was immunoSEQ multiplex PCR. The DNA was the basis for D and trimming; V, J and clone size are from that table. The sample contains 150,000 or so clones, roughly 90% of which appear only once. The receptor was isolated from a man younger than 45 with COVID-19, enrolled during active disease. This chain connects TRBV6-2 or TRBV6-3 to TRBJ2-3, with 11 bases aligning to TRBD2. The sequencing input was peripheral blood. The CDR3 protein is CASSFTRLAGGPTDTQYF. The CDR3 DNA follows: TGTGCCAGCAGTTTCACCAGATTAGCGGGAGGGCCCACAGATACGCAGTATTTT.